The present entry profiles one TCR beta chain with its context. Its antigen is undetermined. The sample belongs to a study of OX40 agonist ivuxolimab in advanced cancers. As for the study in general: Ivuxolimab, an antibody acting as an agonist of OX40 (CD134), was used to treat patients. Administration of intravenous ivuxolimab to patients occurred every 2 weeks at 0.01 to 10 mg/kg.

This CDR3 comprises 15 residues. The V and J ends lost 4 bases and 4 bases, in that order; junction bases with no gene match: 9. The germline CDR1 and CDR2 sequences are LNHDA and SQIVND (reference sequence). Findings of the study overall: Partial responders receiving 0.1-3.0 mg/kg showed among the lowest clonal expansion. No antigen was identified for the clonally expanded peripheral T cells.

The data were produced by immunoSEQ multiplex PCR, yet TCRdb's version contains in-frame clones alone and is incomplete. The data show 130,000 or so clones, around 93% seen once. The receptor was isolated from an adult with an advanced solid tumor such as melanoma, head and neck, liver or kidney cancer. Sample: CD4+ or CD8+ T cells sorted from blood, taken in a trial of the OX40 agonist ivuxolimab. V usage is TRBV19 and J usage is TRBJ1-2; TRBD1 matches at 7 bases. The CDR3: CASSTQNRGSYGYTF. The CDR3 DNA reads as TGTGCCAGTAGTACACAAAACAGGGGCAGCTATGGCTACACCTTC.